Following are 28 T cell receptor beta chains from one sample sequenced in a study of cytomegalovirus exposure and HLA in healthy donors. The study ran its PCR with 60 Vbeta and 13 Jbeta primers. The protocol was immunoSEQ multiplex PCR, while the TCRdb copy is restricted to in-frame clones and leaves out a portion. The repertoire holds around 80,000 clones, with around 79% as singletons. The source material was PBMCs. These receptors all come from a man younger than 35 in good health and CMV-seropositive.

V is TRBV6-5 and J is TRBJ1-2; the D gene is possibly TRBD1 (5 bases). This CDR3 region has 15 residues. Per germline, CDR1 MNHEY and CDR2 SVGAGI. Trimming stripped 6 bases from V and 4 bases from J, with 18 bases between. The chain's CDR3 is CASRLGGVWPYGYTF. The CDR3 DNA reads as TGTGCCAGCAGACTTGGGGGGGTTTGGCCCTATGGCTACACCTTC.

The chain carries TRBV7-2 and TRBJ1-5, with D perhaps TRBD1 (6 bases). Germline V gene lookup returns CDR1 SGHTA and CDR2 FQGNSA. The CDR3 is 15 residues long. V shed 5 bases and J shed 5 bases, with 16 bases lying between them. The CDR3 is CASSPGGQGYQPQHF. The CDR3 DNA reads as TGTGCCAGCAGCCCAGGCGGTCAGGGGTATCAGCCCCAGCATTTT. The whole variable domain, remainder taken from reference TRBV7-2 and TRBJ1-5, is GAGVSQSPSNKVTEKGKDVELRCDPISGHTALYWYRQSLGQGLEFLIYFQGNSAPDKSGLPSDRFSAERTGGSVSTLTIQRTQQEDSAVYLCASSPGGQGYQPQHFGDGTRLSIL.

J is TRBJ2-5 and V is TRBV28; D unresolved. CDR1 is MDHEN and CDR2 is SYDVKM in the germline V gene. Trimming left V 5 bases short and J 4 bases short, with 14 bases between. The length of the CDR3 is 14 residues. The CDR3 region has the DNA TGTGCCAGCAGTCACCCTCTAGAACCAGAGACCCAGTACTTC. Its protein is CASSHPLEPETQYF.

This chain uses TRBV6-5 with TRBJ1-2; 9 bases fit TRBD1. V shed 5 bases and J 4 bases; nucleotides not matched to a gene: 5. The CDR3 is made up of 14 amino acids. Germline V CDR1 and CDR2: MNHEY, SVGAGI. The CDR3: CASSTDRGAYGYTF. CDR3 DNA: TGTGCCAGCAGTACCGACAGGGGGGCCTATGGCTACACCTTC.

This chain links TRBV6-5 with TRBJ1-5, with no clear D. This CDR3 contains 13 residues. Trimming took off 8 bases at V and 3 bases at J, with 11 bases between the two ends. Germline V gene sequence: CDR1 MNHEY, CDR2 SVGAGI. In DNA, the CDR3 is TGTGCCAGCGGGCCATTGATCAATCAGCCCCAGCATTTT. It specifies CASGPLINQPQHF.

The rearrangement uses TRBV10-3 and TRBJ2-5, with 9 bases that match TRBD1. Unmatched junction bases numbered 4, after V lost 6 bases and J lost 5 bases. This CDR3 is built from 13 residues. Germline CDR1 ENHRY, CDR2 SYGVKD. For the CDR3, the DNA is TGTGCCATCAGGCAGGGGACAGGGGAGACCCAGTACTTC. Amino acids: CAIRQGTGETQYF.

In DNA form, the CDR3 reads TGTGCCAGCAGTCGGACAGGGGGAGAAGAGACCCAGTACTTC. Amino acid sequence: CASSRTGGEETQYF. This rearrangement joins TRBV2 to TRBJ2-5; 10 bases are a match to TRBD1. There are 14 residues in the CDR3. After removal of 5 bases from V and 3 bases from J, the junction contained 3 bases not matched to a gene. Germline CDR1 reads SNHLY; CDR2 reads FYNNEI.

This clone was observed a few times. This chain links TRBV5-6 with TRBJ2-1, with TRBD2 identical over 14 bases. Germline trimming cut 4 bases from V and 9 bases from J; bases unmatched to any gene: 3. This CDR3 comprises 14 residues. The germline V gene encodes CDR1 SGHDT and CDR2 YYEEEE. The DNA for the CDR3 is TGTGCCAGCAGCGACGGACTAGCGGGAGGTGAGCAGTTCTTC. Translation: CASSDGLAGGEQFF.

The V and J genes are TRBV6-5 and TRBJ2-6; TRBD1 matches 9 bases. The CDR3 sequence is 15 residues long. The germline V gene has CDR1 MNHEY and CDR2 SVGAGI. Trimming cost V 5 bases and J 10 bases; bases outside gene matches: 9. CDR3 DNA sequence: TGTGCCAGCAGTAAGGACAGGGGAGTTTGGAACGTCCTGACTTTC. Protein sequence: CASSKDRGVWNVLTF.

This clone appeared a few times. The genes are TRBV29-1 and TRBJ1-4; D gene uncertain. The germline CDR1 and CDR2 sequences are SQVTM and ANQGSEA. V shed 0 bases and J shed 7 bases, with 9 bases lying between them. The CDR3 consists of 13 residues. The CDR3 is CSVEEIGGEKLFF. CDR3 DNA: TGCAGCGTTGAAGAGATTGGCGGTGAAAAACTGTTTTTT.

The chain recombines TRBV2 with TRBJ1-1; tentative D call: TRBD1 (6 bases). The length of the CDR3 is 14 residues. The V end lost 6 bases, the J end lost 4 bases, and 15 bases lay between the germline ends. CDR1 and CDR2 from the germline V gene are SNHLY and FYNNEI. CDR3 region: CASRKQGVGTEAFF. The DNA for the CDR3 is TGTGCCAGCAGGAAACAGGGAGTCGGCACTGAAGCTTTCTTT.

V gene TRBV6-1 combines with J gene TRBJ1-2; no definite D call. CDR1 is MNHNS and CDR2 is SASEGT in the germline V gene. This CDR3 comprises 14 residues. The V gene lost 2 bases and the J gene lost 8 bases, with 15 bases spanning the gap. The CDR3 sequence is CASSETVGRRGYTF. CDR3 DNA sequence: TGTGCCAGCAGTGAAACCGTGGGGAGAAGGGGCTACACCTTC.

The chain is built from TRBV5-1 and TRBJ2-1; 14 positions agree with TRBD2. The germline V gene encodes CDR1 SGHRS and CDR2 YFSETQ. CDR3 size: 15 residues. With 3 bases clipped from V and 6 bases from J, the junction kept 2 bases outside the gene matches. Written as DNA, the CDR3 is TGCGCCAGCAGCTCGACTAGCGGGAGGGCCAATGAGCAGTTCTTC. Its protein is CASSSTSGRANEQFF.

This sequence joins TRBV27 and TRBJ1-5; D unclear. This CDR3 region has 13 residues. Trimming took 5 bases from V and 6 from J, leaving 11 bases between them. Germline CDR1 and CDR2: MNHEY and SMNVEV (reference sequence). CDR3 in amino acids: CASSPPGFQPQHF. In nucleotides, the CDR3 is TGTGCCAGCAGTCCTCCAGGTTTTCAGCCCCAGCATTTT.

The V call is TRBV19, the J call TRBJ1-1, with D hard to call. CDR1 is LNHDA, CDR2 SQIVND, per germline (reference sequence). With 5 bases removed from V and 3 bases from J, the gap between germline ends came to 10 bases. The CDR3 consists of 13 residues. CDR3 sequence reads: CASSRAPDTEAFF. The CDR3 nucleotides are TGTGCCAGTAGTCGTGCCCCGGACACTGAAGCTTTCTTT.

The V gene is TRBV7-2, the J gene TRBJ2-5, with D tentatively TRBD1 (6 bases). V shed 2 bases and J shed 7 bases, with 14 bases lying between them. The CDR3 extends over 14 amino acids. In germline, CDR1 is SGHTA, CDR2 FQGNSA. The CDR3 DNA is TGTGCCAGCAGCTTATTGGGGGCCTTAGTGACCCAGTACTTC. Its protein product is CASSLLGALVTQYF. Variable domain in full (rest from reference TRBV7-2 and TRBJ2-5): GAGVSQSPSNKVTEKGKDVELRCDPISGHTALYWYRQSLGQGLEFLIYFQGNSAPDKSGLPSDRFSAERTGGSVSTLTIQRTQQEDSAVYLCASSLLGALVTQYFGPGTRLLVL.

This clone was observed a few times. V is TRBV5-6 and J is TRBJ1-2; 7 nucleotides match TRBD1. Trimming at V came to 3 bases and at J to 4 bases, leaving 6 bases not matched to a gene. The CDR3 contains 14 residues. Germline CDR1 is SGHDT and CDR2 is YYEEEE. The CDR3 nucleotides are TGTGCCAGCAGCTCACAGGGGAACCCCTATGGCTACACCTTC. This sequence encodes CASSSQGNPYGYTF. The full variable domain, with the rest looked up from reference TRBV5-6 and TRBJ1-2, is DAGVTQSPTHLIKTRGQQVTLRCSPKSGHDTVSWYQQALGQGPQFIFQYYEEEERQRGNFPDRFSGHQFPNYSSELNVNALLLGDSALYLCASSSQGNPYGYTFGSGTRLTVV.

The chain employs TRBV6-5 and TRBJ2-7; TRBD1 matches 9 bases. The J segment lost 2 bases and the V segment lost 0 bases, leaving 2 bases of the junction unmatched. Germline CDR1 MNHEY, CDR2 SVGAGI. This CDR3 comprises 15 residues. CDR3: CASSYSRDRAYEQYF. In DNA, the CDR3 is TGTGCCAGCAGTTACTCGAGGGACAGGGCCTACGAGCAGTACTTC.

J is TRBJ1-1 and V is TRBV9; TRBD1 aligns across 7 bases. J was trimmed by 1 base and V by 0 bases; bases with no gene match: 3. The V gene's germline CDR1 is SGDLS and CDR2 YYNGEE. The CDR3 loop spans 15 amino acids. The CDR3 sequence: CASSVVDRRNTEAFF. In DNA, the CDR3 is TGTGCCAGCAGCGTAGTGGACAGGAGGAACACTGAAGCTTTCTTT.

V gene TRBV4-1 combines with J gene TRBJ1-3; 7 bases align to TRBD1. Germline V gene lookup returns CDR1 MGHRA and CDR2 YSYEKL. The CDR3 contains 15 residues. The V segment lost 6 bases and the J segment 4 bases; nucleotides outside the gene matches: 9. The CDR3 nucleotides read TGCGCCAGCAGGCCCAACAGGGGTTCCGGAAACACCATATATTTT. This encodes CASRPNRGSGNTIYF.

The CDR3 DNA follows: TGCAGCGTTGAAGGGACTAGCGGGGTCCGGGGCTCCTACGAGCAGTACTTC. Translation gives CSVEGTSGVRGSYEQYF. The chain links TRBV29-1 to TRBJ2-7, with TRBD2 identical over 12 bases. Germline assignment: CDR1 SQVTM and CDR2 ANQGSEA. The CDR3 is 17 amino acids. J gave up 0 bases and V 1 base, and 7 bases lay outside the gene matches.

The J gene is TRBJ1-5, the V gene TRBV6-5; no firm D call. The V gene lost 2 bases and the J gene lost 4 bases, with 9 bases spanning the gap. The CDR3 has 14 amino acids. The V gene's germline CDR1 is MNHEY and CDR2 SVGAGI. The CDR3 coding sequence is TGTGCCAGCAGTTACCGTGGGCCAAATCAGCCCCAGCATTTT. Its translation: CASSYRGPNQPQHF.

This chain links TRBV29-1 with TRBJ2-1; TRBD2 matches 13 bases. J was trimmed by 8 bases and V by 7 bases; bases with no gene match: 8. This CDR3 spans 14 amino acids. Germline CDR1 and CDR2: SQVTM and ANQGSEA. The DNA of the CDR3 is TGCAGCGAACGGACTAGCGGGAGTGGTGATGAGCAGTTCTTC. Protein sequence: CSERTSGSGDEQFF.

This clone showed up just once. CDR3 residues: CATAGGSTDTQYF. In DNA, the CDR3 is TGCGCCACCGCCGGGGGAAGCACAGATACGCAGTATTTT. The chain has TRBV10-2 and TRBJ2-3; TRBD2 might be the D (6 bases). V dropped 10 bases and J dropped 0 bases, with 11 bases sitting between them. The CDR3 is 13 amino acids. In germline, CDR1 is WSHSY, CDR2 SAAADI.

The gene calls are TRBV28 and TRBJ2-7; TRBD2 matches 9 bases. In germline, CDR1 is MDHEN, CDR2 SYDVKM. The CDR3 length is 15 residues. Trimming cost V 1 base and J 2 bases; bases outside gene matches: 3. CDR3 sequence (DNA): TGTGCCAGCAGTTTATCGGGACTAGCTACCTACGAGCAGTACTTC. It codes for CASSLSGLATYEQYF.

This chain joins TRBV9 and TRBJ2-6; perhaps TRBD2 as D (6 bases). The germline V gene has CDR1 SGDLS and CDR2 YYNGEE. Trimming shortened V by 3 bases and J by 2 bases, and 12 bases separated the two germline ends. The CDR3 has 16 residues. This CDR3 reads CASSAEGLPGANVLTF. The CDR3 DNA reads TGTGCCAGCAGCGCGGAGGGGCTGCCTGGGGCCAACGTCCTGACTTTC.

The chain carries TRBV11-2 and TRBJ1-5; D remains ambiguous. The germline V gene encodes CDR1 SGHAT and CDR2 FQNNGV. Between the trimmed V and J ends, which lost 1 base and 5 bases, there was a span of 6 bases. The CDR3 is 13 amino acids. In DNA form, the CDR3 reads TGTGCCAGCAGCTTAGTCACTGATCAGCCCCAGCATTTT. It is translated as CASSLVTDQPQHF.

The V and J genes are TRBV7-3 and TRBJ2-1; a possible D gene is TRBD2 (6 bases). CDR1 and CDR2 (germline): SGHTA, FQGTGA. Trimming cost V 5 bases and J 0 bases, with 8 bases left between them. The CDR3 sequence is 14 residues long. The CDR3 DNA is TGTGCCAGCAGCCCGACTAGCTCCTACAATGAGCAGTTCTTC. Translated, it gives CASSPTSSYNEQFF.